Included here is one T cell receptor beta chain sequence, with context. This entry is derived from a study of CD8 T cells in Susac syndrome. Background on the study: Blood was drawn from patients with Susac syndrome. At that point, they were therapy-naive, on corticosteroids, or on intravenous immunoglobulin alone.

cDNA came from approximately 0.5 to 1 ug RNA primed by random hexamers. The amplification used immunoSEQ multiplex PCR on TCR beta CDR3; it spanned 54 Vbeta and 13 Jbeta. TCRdb re-called the immunoSEQ multiplex PCR reads through MiXCR, storing one row per CDR3 protein. Of roughly 100,000 distinct CDR3 sequences listed, around 94% were seen once; the top ten hold over 0.35%. Between the trimmed V and J ends, which lost 6 bases and 2 bases, there was a span of 16 bases. This CDR3 spans 15 amino acids. Germline V gene sequence: CDR1 SNHLY, CDR2 FYNNEI. TCR beta sequencing was performed on blood CD8+ and CD4+ T cells.

The source material was CD8+ T cells from PBMCs. This TCR derives from a human donor with Susac syndrome. The chain employs TRBV2 and TRBJ2-5, with D tentatively TRBD1 (6 bases). Written as DNA, the CDR3 is TGTGCCAGCAGCACTCCCCCGCAGGGGCAAGAGACCCAGTACTTC. It encodes CASSTPPQGQETQYF.